This TCR beta chain stems from a study of siplizumab effects on memory and regulatory T cells. Study results and limitations: Proliferating clones, CD4+ or CD8+, lacked an assignable naive or memory phenotype in roughly 75-95% of cases. Among mappable alloreactive CD4+ clones, the Treg-derived fraction averaged approximately 73% with siplizumab versus under 30% in controls.

This clone was recorded once. Its antigen is undetermined. CDR3 length equals 13 residues. Trimming pared 3 bases from V and 6 bases from J, leaving 8 bases between. Germline V CDR1 and CDR2: MDHEN, SYDVKM. Sequencing of unstimulated naive, memory, effector memory and TEMRA subsets was performed in three donor pairs. Approximately 10^5 TCR templates were measured in each sample. Only in-frame clones appear in the TCRdb table, and some are missing; sequencing was by immunoSEQ multiplex PCR. Of tens of thousands of clones listed, more than 95% are singletons. Sequencing was performed on naive CD4+ T cells sorted from blood. This chain links TRBV28 with TRBJ1-4, with D unresolved. The clonotype comes from a human donor in good health. CDR3 in DNA: TGTGCCAGCAGTTTGGAGAGACATGAAAAACTGTTTTTT. Its translation is CASSLERHEKLFF.